The T cell receptor (beta chain) under discussion was sequenced for a study of cytomegalovirus exposure and HLA in healthy donors. Sequencing was performed with immunoSEQ multiplex PCR; in TCRdb, only in-frame clones are kept and a portion is missing. The sample records 150,000 or so clones, 94% being singletons. Deletions cut 4 bases from V and 4 bases from J, with 14 bases between. Germline lookup yields CDR1 SGDLS and CDR2 YYNGEE. The CDR3 spans 15 residues. The origin of this receptor is a man between 18 and 29 years old in good health and CMV-seropositive. The rearrangement links TRBV9 to TRBJ2-2; D unresolved. Material for sequencing was PBMCs. Written as DNA, the CDR3 is TGTGCCAGCAGCCCCACGGGTGGAGTCACCGGGGAGCTGTTTTTT. It encodes CASSPTGGVTGELFF.